These T cell receptor beta chains were read from a single sample in a study of identical twins. MiXCR, applied by TCRdb to the 5' RACE reads, yields one record per CDR3 protein. This repertoire shows 420,000 or so distinct CDR3 sequences, 18% found once; its top ten account for approximately 12%. The sequencing input was naive T cells sorted from blood. The source is a man between 45 and 60 years old in good health. The CDR3 runs from the conserved cysteine through the conserved F or W. A D gene is named only where the DNA matches it firmly. Expanded clones get a size class; other rows say once, few or many, or leave the size out.

CASSLGSYSYEQYF	TGTGCCAGCAGCTTGGGTTCATACTCCTACGAGCAGTACTTC	.	TRBV7-2	TRBJ2-7	many
CASSPSRGSTDEQFF	TGTGCCAGCAGCCCGTCTCGCGGGAGTACCGATGAGCAGTTCTTC	TRBD2	TRBV11-2	TRBJ2-1	many
CASRAGFTQYF	TGTGCCAGCCGCGCCGGGTTTACGCAGTATTTT	.	TRBV25-1	TRBJ2-3	few
CSAATGGSYNSPLHF	TGCAGTGCGGCGACAGGGGGTTCCTATAATTCACCCCTCCACTTT	TRBD1	TRBV20-1	TRBJ1-6	few
CSARLAGGPDTQYF	TGCAGTGCTAGGCTAGCGGGAGGGCCAGATACGCAGTATTTT	TRBD2	TRBV20-1	TRBJ2-3	few
CASSYPIVRAAGNEQFF	TGTGCCAGCAGTTATCCAATTGTCCGGGCCGCCGGGAATGAGCAGTTCTTC	.	TRBV6-5	TRBJ2-1	many
CASSPFDAGVVNTEAFF	TGTGCCAGCTCACCCTTCGATGCAGGGGTGGTGAACACTGAAGCTTTCTTT	.	TRBV18	TRBJ1-1	few
CASSRTAGGYTGELFF	TGTGCCAGCAGCAGGACGGCGGGCGGGTATACCGGGGAGCTGTTTTTT	.	TRBV7-9	TRBJ2-2	.
CASSSLGRVAETQYF	TGTGCCAGCAGCTCCCTGGGGCGAGTCGCGGAGACCCAGTACTTC	.	TRBV7-8	TRBJ2-5	few
CASSLGHIQETQYF	TGTGCCAGCAGCTTGGGACATATCCAAGAGACCCAGTACTTC	.	TRBV5-5	TRBJ2-5	few